This is a list of T cell receptor beta chains from one sample in a study of CD8 T cells in Susac syndrome. TCRdb reanalysed the immunoSEQ multiplex PCR reads using MiXCR and keeps one entry per CDR3 protein. The table includes under 200,000 distinct CDR3 sequences, around 94% detected once. The sample consisted of CD4+ T cells from PBMCs. These receptors were collected from a human donor in good health. Both conserved end residues are part of each CDR3. Rows give clone size only sometimes, using once, few, many, or a class for an expanded clone.

abundance: -; j_gene: TRBJ2-3; v_gene: TRBV15; CDR3aa: CATLPRGADTQYF
abundance: -; j_gene: TRBJ2-7; v_gene: TRBV20-1; CDR3aa: CSASAGPENEQYF
abundance: -; j_gene: TRBJ2-7; v_gene: TRBV7-8; CDR3aa: CASSFQRGEQYF
abundance: -; j_gene: TRBJ1-6; v_gene: TRBV5-4; CDR3aa: CASSYRQGGSYNSPLHF
abundance: -; j_gene: TRBJ2-5; v_gene: TRBV29-1; CDR3aa: CSVRYGQETQYF
abundance: once; j_gene: TRBJ2-1; v_gene: TRBV7-8; CDR3aa: CASSLVAGGGYEQFF
abundance: -; j_gene: TRBJ2-7; v_gene: TRBV7-2; CDR3aa: CASSSGGGGLYEQYF
abundance: -; j_gene: TRBJ1-2; v_gene: TRBV6-2/TRBV6-3; CDR3aa: CASTHSGGGYTF
abundance: once; j_gene: TRBJ2-3; v_gene: TRBV5-4; CDR3aa: CASSLGRGARDTQYF
abundance: -; j_gene: TRBJ2-7; v_gene: TRBV20-1; CDR3aa: CSARGAGTGALYEQYF
abundance: -; j_gene: TRBJ1-1; v_gene: TRBV6-5; CDR3aa: CASSYSRARVGGTEAFF
abundance: few; j_gene: TRBJ1-2; v_gene: TRBV20-1; CDR3aa: CSASTGAYGYTF
abundance: -; j_gene: TRBJ2-1; v_gene: TRBV7-2; CDR3aa: CASSLSGLAYNEQFF
abundance: -; j_gene: TRBJ2-7; v_gene: TRBV18; CDR3aa: CASSEDRAYEQYF
abundance: -; j_gene: TRBJ1-2; v_gene: TRBV29-1; CDR3aa: CSVGPRGYTF
abundance: -; j_gene: TRBJ2-1; v_gene: TRBV3-1; CDR3aa: CASSAGPSSYNEQFF
abundance: -; j_gene: TRBJ2-2; v_gene: TRBV9; CDR3aa: CASSVVGQTTGELFF
abundance: once; j_gene: TRBJ1-6; v_gene: TRBV20-1; CDR3aa: CSARRGDPNSPLHF
abundance: -; j_gene: TRBJ1-6; v_gene: TRBV9; CDR3aa: CASSVEGQGASPLHF
abundance: -; j_gene: TRBJ2-2; v_gene: TRBV5-1; CDR3aa: CASSLMGQGRTGELFF
abundance: -; j_gene: TRBJ2-7; v_gene: TRBV5-1; CDR3aa: CASSPSTGGYEQYF
abundance: -; j_gene: TRBJ1-1; v_gene: TRBV18; CDR3aa: CASSPEREAGGNTEAFF
abundance: -; j_gene: TRBJ2-3; v_gene: TRBV14; CDR3aa: CASSHNVQDTQYF
abundance: once; j_gene: TRBJ2-6; v_gene: TRBV3-1; CDR3aa: CASSLGTGQHSGANVLTF
abundance: -; j_gene: TRBJ2-5; v_gene: TRBV7-9; CDR3aa: CASNSGAGETQYF
abundance: -; j_gene: TRBJ1-1; v_gene: TRBV11-1; CDR3aa: CASSSGQATEAFF